This T cell receptor (beta chain) stems from a study of blood T cell repertoires in COVID-19. Turning to the study itself: Some COVID-19 samples were acute and others convalescent; all came from the United States, Italy and Spain.

V was clipped by 0 bases and J by 1 base; unmatched bases: 7. CDR1 and CDR2 (germline): LGHNA, YNFKEQ. The CDR3 is made up of 18 amino acids. Sequencing was performed with immunoSEQ multiplex PCR; in TCRdb, only in-frame clones are kept and a portion is missing. This table has 250,000 to 350,000 clones, about nine tenths appearing once. Input material: peripheral blood. This clonotype was sampled from a woman in her thirties or forties who had recovered from COVID-19. This chain joins TRBV4-2 and TRBJ2-3; 10 bases map to TRBD2. CDR3 protein: CASSQEPGLAIGTDTQYF. CDR3 nucleotides: TGTGCCAGCAGCCAAGAACCGGGACTAGCGATAGGCACAGATACGCAGTATTTT.